This entry lists 25 T cell receptor beta chains sequenced from one sample in a study of blood T cell repertoires in COVID-19. The repertoire was sequenced with immunoSEQ multiplex PCR; TCRdb's copy has only in-frame clones and lacks some. Counted here are around 150,000 clones, approximately 84% occurring once; the ten biggest clones make up 20% to 25%. Input material: peripheral blood. All receptors derive from a woman older than 75 with acute or convalescent COVID-19.

The chain joins TRBV29-1 to TRBJ2-5, with 12 bases matching TRBD2. This CDR3 spans 16 amino acids. Germline V gene lookup returns CDR1 SQVTM and CDR2 ANQGSEA. After removal of 7 bases from V and 1 base from J, the junction contained 10 bases not matched to a gene. CDR3 sequence: CSARGGLAGPQETQYF. The CDR3 DNA is TGCAGCGCCCGAGGCGGACTAGCGGGGCCCCAAGAGACCCAGTACTTC.

The chain links TRBV7-6 to TRBJ2-1; D is perhaps TRBD2 (5 bases). The CDR3 is made up of 14 amino acids. V was pared by 5 bases and J by 4 bases, with 12 bases between. Per germline, CDR1 SGHVS and CDR2 FNYEAQ. Here the CDR3 DNA reads TGTGCCAGCAGCCCAGAGGGCAGTTACAATGAGCAGTTCTTC. It translates to CASSPEGSYNEQFF. Full variable domain (outside the CDR3, taken from reference TRBV7-6 and TRBJ2-1): GAGVSQSPRYKVTKRGQDVALRCDPISGHVSLYWYRQALGQGPEFLTYFNYEAQQDKSGLPNDRFSAERPEGSISTLTIQRTEQRDSAMYRCASSPEGSYNEQFFGPGTRLTVL.

The J gene is TRBJ1-2, the V gene TRBV7-8; D is perhaps TRBD1 (5 bases). Trimming cost V 5 bases and J 5 bases, with 21 bases left between them. This CDR3 region has 16 residues. The germline gives CDR1 SGHVS, CDR2 FQNEAQ. CDR3 bases: TGTGCCAGCAGCCCCGGGGGAGGTAGCAAGTGGTATGGCTACACCTTC. This encodes CASSPGGGSKWYGYTF. The entire variable domain, with the rest obtained from reference TRBV7-8 and TRBJ1-2, is as follows: GAGVSQSPRYKVAKRGQDVALRCDPISGHVSLFWYQQALGQGPEFLTYFQNEAQLDKSGLPSDRFFAERPEGSVSTLKIQRTQQEDSAVYLCASSPGGGSKWYGYTFGSGTRLTVV.

The chain employs TRBV3-1 (or the pseudogene TRBV3-2) and TRBJ2-1; a possible D gene is TRBD2 (7 bases). The ends were cut back, 3 bases at V and 1 base at J, with 13 bases in the middle. Germline CDR1 reads LGHDT; CDR2 reads YNNKEL (reference sequence). The CDR3 runs 16 residues. CDR3: CASSHWGGGSYNEQFF. DNA for the CDR3: TGTGCCAGCAGCCATTGGGGAGGGGGATCCTACAATGAGCAGTTCTTC.

V is TRBV6-6 and J is TRBJ1-1, with 10 bases lining up with TRBD1. The CDR3 is made up of 15 amino acids. V lost 0 bases and J lost 10; bases outside the gene matches: 8. CDR1 MNHNY and CDR2 SVGAGI come from the germline V gene (reference sequence). The CDR3 sequence: CASSYSDRGNLGAFF. The DNA for the CDR3 is TGTGCCAGCAGTTACTCGGACAGGGGGAACTTAGGAGCTTTCTTT.

This clone was found a few times. The J gene is TRBJ1-6, the V gene TRBV7-8; 11 nucleotides align to TRBD1. Germline-derived CDR1 and CDR2 are SGHVS and FQNEAQ. V dropped 5 bases and J dropped 5; count of bases not matched to a gene: 2. The CDR3 spans 15 residues. The CDR3 loop reads CASSRTGGDNSPLHF. The DNA of the CDR3 is TGTGCCAGCAGCCGGACAGGGGGCGATAATTCACCCCTCCACTTT.

This clone was found once. This chain connects TRBV7-2 to TRBJ2-1; perhaps TRBD1 as D (6 bases). Germline assignment: CDR1 SGHTA and CDR2 FQGNSA. Trimming removed 4 bases at V and 3 bases at J, with 10 bases between. The CDR3 is 14 residues long. The CDR3 DNA follows: TGTGCCAGCAGCTCCGGGACAAGCTACAATGAGCAGTTCTTC. Its translation is CASSSGTSYNEQFF. The variable domain in full, with the rest retrieved from reference TRBV7-2 and TRBJ2-1, is GAGVSQSPSNKVTEKGKDVELRCDPISGHTALYWYRQSLGQGLEFLIYFQGNSAPDKSGLPSDRFSAERTGGSVSTLTIQRTQQEDSAVYLCASSSGTSYNEQFFGPGTRLTVL.

V is TRBV19 and J is TRBJ2-6; D is unresolved. The V end was cut by 8 bases, the J end by 0 bases, with 11 bases between. This CDR3 region has 15 residues. Germline V gene data show CDR1 as LNHDA and CDR2 as SQIVND (reference sequence). The CDR3 DNA is TGTGCCAGTGGTCCTGAGGCCTCTGGGGCCAACGTCCTGACTTTC. This encodes CASGPEASGANVLTF.

This sequence joins TRBV3-1 (or the pseudogene TRBV3-2) and TRBJ1-4; D gene unclear. V was clipped by 0 bases and J by 1 base, with 6 bases between them. Per the germline V gene, CDR1 is LGHDT and CDR2 is YNNKEL (reference sequence). The CDR3 loop spans 15 amino acids. CDR3 sequence: CASSQDEGTNEKLFF. The CDR3 coding sequence is TGTGCCAGCAGCCAAGATGAGGGAACTAATGAAAAACTGTTTTTT.

With regard to this clone: At one end the junction does not follow the germline gene, possibly because of a read error. The V and J genes are TRBV7-9 and TRBJ1-2; D possibly corresponds to TRBD1 (5 bases). This CDR3 is 9 amino acids long. CDR1 is SEHNR, CDR2 FQNEAQ, per germline (reference sequence). CDR3 sequence reads: CASSNDRYF. In DNA, the CDR3 is TGTGCCAGCAGCAATGACAGATACTTC.

This rearrangement joins TRBV25-1 to TRBJ1-5; D perhaps matches TRBD1 (5 bases). This CDR3 is built from 14 residues. Trimming pared 6 bases from V and 1 base from J, leaving 10 bases between. Germline values: CDR1 MGHDK, CDR2 SYGVNS. The CDR3 DNA is TGTGCCAGCAGCAGGGAGGGAAGCAATCAGCCCCAGCATTTT. Its protein is CASSREGSNQPQHF.

This clone turned up a few times. The chain links TRBV18 to TRBJ2-2, with TRBD1 identical over 8 bases. CDR1 and CDR2 from the germline V gene are KGHSH and LQKENI. This CDR3 has 16 residues. Trimming at V came to 0 bases and at J to 1 base, leaving 1 base not matched to a gene. CDR3 sequence: CASSPPGTGNTGELFF. The CDR3 region has the DNA TGTGCCAGCTCACCACCCGGGACAGGGAACACCGGGGAGCTGTTTTTT.

This clone was seen more than once but under ten times. The V gene is TRBV29-1, the J gene TRBJ2-7; D possibly corresponds to TRBD1 (6 bases). The CDR3 is made up of 14 amino acids. V lost 6 bases, J lost 0 bases, and 15 bases lay in between. Germline assignment: CDR1 SQVTM and CDR2 ANQGSEA. CDR3 sequence reads: CSVVSGTNSYEQYF. The CDR3 nucleotides are TGCAGCGTGGTTTCCGGGACAAACTCCTACGAGCAGTACTTC.

The J gene is TRBJ1-1, the V gene TRBV4-1; D is ambiguous. The CDR3 has 18 amino acids. The V end was cut by 0 bases, the J end by 0 bases, with 17 bases between. Germline-derived CDR1 and CDR2 are MGHRA and YSYEKL. This chain's CDR3 is CASSQDREPSLVNTEAFF. For the CDR3, the DNA is TGCGCCAGCAGCCAAGATCGGGAGCCGTCCTTGGTGAACACTGAAGCTTTCTTT.

The count of this clone is one. The chain carries TRBV11-2 and TRBJ2-2; D remains unclear. CDR3 size: 15 residues. Germline CDR1 and CDR2: SGHAT and FQNNGV. V gave up 4 bases and J gave up 0 bases, with 9 bases separating them. The CDR3 DNA is TGTGCCAGCAGCTATGTCCCCACGAACACCGGGGAGCTGTTTTTT. This gives the protein CASSYVPTNTGELFF. The whole variable domain, filled in from reference TRBV11-2 and TRBJ2-2, reads EAGVAQSPRYKIIEKRQSVAFWCNPISGHATLYWYQQILGQGPKLLIQFQNNGVVDDSQLPKDRFSAERLKGVDSTLKIQPAKLEDSAVYLCASSYVPTNTGELFFGEGSRLTVL.

The V gene is TRBV28, the J gene TRBJ1-2; maybe TRBD1 (6 bases). This CDR3 comprises 12 residues. Deletions cut 6 bases from V and 8 bases from J, with 13 bases between. In germline, CDR1 is MDHEN, CDR2 SYDVKM. In DNA, the CDR3 is TGTGCCAGCAGCCCCGGACAGTGGGGCTACACCTTC. It is translated as CASSPGQWGYTF.

This chain uses TRBV5-8 with TRBJ2-1; tentatively, D is TRBD1 (5 bases). Trimming shortened V by 0 bases and J by 1 base, and 5 bases separated the two germline ends. Germline CDR1 is SGHTS and CDR2 is YDEGEE. The CDR3 loop spans 14 amino acids. The chain's CDR3 is CASSLGQSYNEQFF. The CDR3 DNA reads TGTGCCAGCAGCTTGGGACAGTCCTACAATGAGCAGTTCTTC.

This chain connects TRBV9 to TRBJ2-3; 10 nucleotides agree with TRBD2. CDR3 length equals 17 residues. V lost 2 bases, J lost 3 bases, and 9 bases stayed unmatched. CDR1 is SGDLS, CDR2 YYNGEE, per germline. The CDR3 nucleotides are TGTGCCAGCAGCGTCGAGACTAGCGGGCGAGGTACAGATACGCAGTATTTT. Translation gives CASSVETSGRGTDTQYF.

This clone was detected only once. The chain couples TRBV4-3 to TRBJ1-5; TRBD1 might be the D (6 bases). There are 14 residues in the CDR3. V was cut by 1 base and J by 6 bases, with 10 bases left in between. Germline CDR1 and CDR2: LGHNA and YSLEER. CDR3 coding DNA: TGCGCCAGCAGCCAAGCCATCAGGGGTCAGCCCCAGCATTTT. Translated, it gives CASSQAIRGQPQHF.

The chain is built from TRBV3-1 (or the pseudogene TRBV3-2) and TRBJ1-1, with 9 bases that match TRBD1. V shed 1 base, J shed 4 bases, and the junction held 7 bases outside the gene matches. The CDR3 totals 16 residues. The germline gives CDR1 LGHDT, CDR2 YNNKEL (reference sequence). CDR3 bases: TGTGCCAGCAGCCAAGGTCCGGGACAGGGTCGCACTGAAGCTTTCTTT. This gives the protein CASSQGPGQGRTEAFF.

The chain combines TRBV3-1 (or the pseudogene TRBV3-2) with TRBJ2-1; D is unresolved. Per germline, CDR1 LGHDT and CDR2 YNNKEL (reference sequence). The CDR3 covers 15 residues. Trimming pared 1 base from V and 11 bases from J, leaving 18 bases between. The CDR3 bases are TGTGCCAGCAGCCAAGGTTCCGGTGCCGAGTCCCAGCAGTTCTTC. Encoded protein: CASSQGSGAESQQFF.

The chain joins TRBV7-9 to TRBJ1-1, with TRBD1 matching 7 bases. J lost 1 base, V lost 4 bases, and 6 bases had no gene match. From germline, CDR1 is SEHNR and CDR2 FQNEAQ (reference sequence). CDR3 length: 15 amino acids. CDR3 residues: CASSSGQGENTEAFF. The CDR3 nucleotides read TGTGCCAGCAGCTCTGGGCAGGGGGAGAACACTGAAGCTTTCTTT. Together with reference TRBV7-9 and TRBJ1-1, the CDR3 gives the full variable domain: DTGVSQNPRHKITKRGQNVTFRCDPISEHNRLYWYRQTLGQGPEFLTYFQNEAQLEKSRLLSDRFSAERPKGSFSTLEIQRTEQGDSAMYLCASSSGQGENTEAFFGQGTRLTVV.

The chain recombines TRBV2 with TRBJ2-7, with 13 bases fitting TRBD2. J gave up 7 bases and V 6 bases, and 6 bases lay outside the gene matches. The length of the CDR3 is 14 residues. Germline values: CDR1 SNHLY, CDR2 FYNNEI. The CDR3 here is CASRGTSGTGEQYF. The CDR3 DNA follows: TGTGCCAGCAGGGGGACTAGCGGGACAGGAGAGCAGTACTTC.

The chain couples TRBV10-3 to TRBJ2-7; 7 nucleotides align to TRBD2. Germline CDR1 reads ENHRY; CDR2 reads SYGVKD. With V trimmed by 3 bases and J by 2 bases, 1 base remained unmatched. The CDR3 is 13 amino acids. CDR3 in DNA: TGTGCCATCAGTGACGGGGGGACCTACGAGCAGTACTTC. It yields the protein CAISDGGTYEQYF.

J is TRBJ2-7 and V is TRBV20-1; D gene unclear. This CDR3 has 12 residues. Trimming took off 3 bases at V and 3 bases at J, with 9 bases between the two ends. Germline loops: CDR1 DFQATT, CDR2 SNEGSKA (reference sequence). The CDR3 region has the DNA TGCAGTGCTAGTTCTACTAACTACGAGCAGTACTTC. This gives the protein CSASSTNYEQYF.